One T cell receptor (beta chain) is described in this entry. These data are taken from a study of CXCR3-negative and CXCR3-positive naive CD8 T cells. UMI labels and 5' RACE were used to prepare the TRB cDNA libraries. TCRdb re-called the 5' RACE reads and gives one entry per CDR3 protein, without DNA. The listing records tens of thousands of distinct CDR3 sequences. The germline gives CDR1 DFQATT, CDR2 SNEGSKA (reference sequence). There are 19 residues in the CDR3. The source material was memory CD8+ T cells from blood. V usage is TRBV20-1 and J usage is TRBJ2-5; there is no DNA to check the TCRdb D call of TRBD2. The clonotype originates from a human donor in good health. Some clones in this sample may be carry-over from other donors' samples. CDR3 region: CSARDLEGLAGVGQETQYF.